Below, 14 T cell receptor beta chains from the same sample are listed, as sequenced in a study of CD8 T cells in Susac syndrome (dated by TCRdb to between 2019 and 2020). Library creation used the immunoSEQ multiplex PCR assay. RNA was extracted using the RNeasy kit, and roughly 0.5 to 1 microgram was reverse transcribed with random hexamers. Clones were called with MiXCR by TCRdb after fastp trimmed the public reads at Q25, and only in-frame beta chains were retained. One record per CDR3 amino acid sequence lists the most common genes and DNA. This sample is represented by 130,000 or so distinct CDR3 sequences; approximately 89% of them were singletons. Of the sample, under 0.25% is held by the ten largest clones. Sequencing was done on a sample of CD8+ T cells from PBMCs. The receptors originated from a human donor with multiple sclerosis.

The CDR3 loop is CASSFSLGGTNEQFF. The CDR3 nucleotides are TGTGCCAGCAGCTTTAGCCTGGGGGGGACGAATGAGCAGTTCTTC. The rearrangement uses TRBV7-8 and TRBJ2-1; TRBD2 agrees at 7 bases. With V trimmed by 3 bases and J by 7 bases, 9 bases remained unmatched. This CDR3 is built from 15 residues. Germline loops: CDR1 SGHVS, CDR2 FQNEAQ.

V gene TRBV5-6 combines with J gene TRBJ1-5; no reliable D call. Germline values: CDR1 SGHDT, CDR2 YYEEEE. Trimming shortened V by 0 bases and J by 7 bases, and 8 bases separated the two germline ends. CDR3 length: 13 residues. The CDR3 nucleotides are TGTGCCAGCAGCTTGGGCCCACGACAGCCCCAGCATTTT. It is translated as CASSLGPRQPQHF.

J is TRBJ2-3 and V is TRBV6-2 or TRBV6-3, with TRBD2 identical over 9 bases. The CDR3 consists of 13 residues. V lost 8 bases and J lost 6; bases outside the gene matches: 6. The V gene's germline CDR1 is MNHEY and CDR2 SVGEGT. The CDR3 sequence: CASGYSGSDTQYF. As DNA, the CDR3 is TGTGCCAGCGGGTATAGCGGGAGTGATACGCAGTATTTT.

The gene calls are TRBV29-1 and TRBJ2-1, with D possibly being TRBD1 (6 bases). V gave up 5 bases and J gave up 1 base, with 12 bases separating them. Germline V gene sequence: CDR1 SQVTM, CDR2 ANQGSEA. The CDR3 consists of 14 residues. CDR3: CSVSRTGSYNEQFF. CDR3 coding DNA: TGCAGCGTTTCCCGTACAGGGTCCTACAATGAGCAGTTCTTC.

V usage is TRBV7-9 and J usage is TRBJ2-3; maybe TRBD2 (5 bases). The V gene's germline CDR1 is SEHNR and CDR2 FQNEAQ (reference sequence). This CDR3 comprises 15 residues. V was pared by 6 bases and J by 0 bases, with 13 bases between. In DNA, the CDR3 is TGTGCCAGCAGTTCGCCAGCGGACAGCACAGATACGCAGTATTTT. This translates into CASSSPADSTDTQYF.

The chain employs TRBV14 and TRBJ1-1, with D hard to call. V dropped 0 bases and J dropped 3 bases, with 11 bases sitting between them. Germline V CDR1 and CDR2: SGHDN, FVKESK. The CDR3 contains 15 residues. CDR3 loop: CASSQEVTLYTEAFF. For the CDR3, the DNA is TGTGCCAGCAGCCAAGAGGTGACTTTGTACACTGAAGCTTTCTTT.

This clonotype has more than one count but fewer than ten. This chain uses TRBV9 with TRBJ1-4; no clear D gene. This CDR3 contains 14 residues. Germline loops: CDR1 SGDLS, CDR2 YYNGEE. V was trimmed by 2 bases and J by 1 base, leaving 6 bases between them. The CDR3 DNA sequence: TGTGCCAGCAGCGTTAGCAGAACTAATGAAAAACTGTTTTTT. Translation: CASSVSRTNEKLFF.

J is TRBJ2-7 and V is TRBV27; 13 bases align to TRBD2. V shed 5 bases and J 5 bases; nucleotides not matched to a gene: 6. CDR1 MNHEY and CDR2 SMNVEV come from the germline V gene (reference sequence). CDR3 length: 15 residues. The CDR3 DNA sequence: TGTGCCAGCAGTCTCGGACTAGCGGGAGTCAACGAGCAGTACTTC. Translating gives CASSLGLAGVNEQYF.

V gene TRBV6-5 combines with J gene TRBJ2-7; D may be TRBD1 (6 bases). The germline V and J ends were trimmed by 0 bases and 4 bases, with 13 bases remaining between them. The CDR3 totals 15 residues. In germline, CDR1 is MNHEY, CDR2 SVGAGI. The CDR3 nucleotides are TGTGCCAGCAGTTACTCGGACAGTGGCGGATACGAGCAGTACTTC. It translates to CASSYSDSGGYEQYF.

This sequence joins TRBV29-1 and TRBJ2-1; TRBD1 agrees at 7 bases. J was trimmed by 3 bases and V by 7 bases; bases with no gene match: 6. Germline-derived CDR1 and CDR2 are SQVTM and ANQGSEA. The CDR3 runs 13 residues. The CDR3 loop is CSGGQEYYNEQFF. CDR3 DNA: TGCAGCGGAGGACAGGAATACTACAATGAGCAGTTCTTC.

The chain is built from TRBV29-1 and TRBJ2-2; D not certain. V lost 5 bases and J 4 bases, leaving 8 bases between the germline ends. The V gene's germline CDR1 is SQVTM and CDR2 ANQGSEA. The CDR3 extends over 12 amino acids. The CDR3 DNA is TGCAGCGTTACCCCTGGCACCGGGGAGCTGTTTTTT. Its translation is CSVTPGTGELFF.

This clonotype was seen just once. V gene TRBV12-3 or TRBV12-4 combines with J gene TRBJ2-7, with 9 bases matching TRBD1. This CDR3 region has 14 residues. The ends lost 5 bases at V and 0 bases at J; junction bases unmatched: 2. The CDR3 coding sequence is TGTGCCAGCAGTCGGGACAGGGACTCCTACGAGCAGTACTTC. Its translation is CASSRDRDSYEQYF.

The chain uses TRBV5-1 and TRBJ1-1; D gene ambiguous. V lost 0 bases to trimming and J lost 0 bases, with 9 bases between them. CDR3 length equals 15 residues. From germline, CDR1 is SGHRS and CDR2 YFSETQ. CDR3 in DNA: TGCGCCAGCAGCTTGGTTGGCAGTATGAACACTGAAGCTTTCTTT. Its protein is CASSLVGSMNTEAFF.

The chain's CDR3 is CASSNPIERPLPGELFF. The CDR3 nucleotides read TGTGCCAGCAGTAACCCAATCGAACGACCCCTGCCCGGGGAGCTGTTTTTT. J is TRBJ2-2 and V is TRBV6-5, with D uncertain. The germline gives CDR1 MNHEY, CDR2 SVGAGI. The V and J ends lost 5 bases and 6 bases respectively, with 22 bases between them. CDR3 length equals 17 residues.